The 3 T cell receptor beta chains in this list originate from one sample, sequenced in a study of T-cell memory formation after mild COVID-19. TCRdb analysed the 5' RACE reads with MiXCR anew, one entry per CDR3 protein. The sample consists of 55,000 to 75,000 distinct CDR3 sequences, roughly 25% of them appearing once. The material sequenced was PBMCs or a T cell subset sorted from them (not recorded which). These receptors originate from a man between 18 and 35 years old who had mild COVID-19 (a few samples of this study predate the infection). Cell type and time point are not known.

The chain employs TRBV5-1 and TRBJ2-4; perhaps TRBD2 as D (6 bases). The CDR3 consists of 14 residues. The ends were cut back, 2 bases at V and 2 bases at J, with 8 bases in the middle. In germline, CDR1 is SGHRS, CDR2 YFSETQ. The CDR3 sequence is CASSFAGPKNIQYF. The CDR3 coding sequence is TGCGCCAGCAGCTTTGCGGGGCCCAAAAACATTCAGTACTTC.

There are a few counts of this clonotype. The J gene is TRBJ1-1, the V gene TRBV28; D is unresolved. Per the germline V gene, CDR1 is MDHEN and CDR2 is SYDVKM. The CDR3 consists of 14 residues. V was trimmed by 2 bases and J by 5 bases, leaving 12 bases between them. CDR3: CASSLARSGTEAFF. The CDR3 DNA is TGTGCCAGCAGTTTAGCCAGGAGCGGGACTGAAGCTTTCTTT.

This rearrangement joins TRBV7-9 to TRBJ2-2, with unresolved D. CDR3 length: 16 residues. Trimming left V 3 bases short and J 7 bases short, with 18 bases between. Germline-derived CDR1 and CDR2 are SEHNR and FQNEAQ (reference sequence). CDR3 in DNA: TGTGCCAGCAGCTTCACACCGGTTGGAGAGGACGGGGAGCTGTTTTTT. It translates to CASSFTPVGEDGELFF.